Below, one T cell receptor beta chain is given with its context. This CDR3 is 14 amino acids long. V was pared by 2 bases and J by 5 bases, with 14 bases between. The V gene's germline CDR1 is SGHNT and CDR2 YYREEE (reference sequence). These data are taken from a study of neurological immune-mediated disorders. Each TCR transcript was tagged with a 10-nucleotide random UMI during 5'RACE. One entry per CDR3 protein, called by TCRdb with MiXCR from the 5' RACE reads. The data show about 49,000 distinct CDR3 sequences, around 14% seen once. Time point described: longitudinal time-point 2. Unsorted libraries were derived from 2 million PBMCs stored at -80 C.

The source material was PBMCs. This chain connects TRBV5-4 to TRBJ2-7; the D gene is possibly TRBD1 (5 bases). The clonotype was recovered from a male donor with HTLV-1-associated myelopathy (HAM/TSP). CDR3 sequence: CASSFRQRFHEQYF. The CDR3, as DNA: TGTGCCAGCAGCTTCCGACAGCGATTCCACGAGCAGTACTTC.